The 17 T cell receptor beta chains in this list originate from one sample, sequenced in a study of T cell responses to AZD1222 COVID-19 vaccine (dated by TCRdb to 2020 to 2022). The time point label, as the study defines it: baseline before first vaccination. Library preparation used the immunoSEQ multiplex PCR assay. Imported from immuneACCESS, the table was reduced by TCRdb to in-frame sequences with V and J called. These copies leave out some clones; in studies compared against another copy, an unresolved V gene accounts for under half, and the cause of the remainder is not known. The table for this sample lists about 110,000 clones; around 90% of them were counted only once. The ten largest clones add up to 4.5% to 5.5% of the sample. The sample in question was peripheral blood, obtained on day 0 of AZD1222 vaccination. All receptors derive from an adult in good health.

The J gene is TRBJ1-6, the V gene TRBV3-1 (or the pseudogene TRBV3-2), with TRBD1 matching 9 bases. Looked up from germline, CDR1 is LGHDT and CDR2 is YNNKEL (reference sequence). The junction had 4 bases not matched to a gene; V was cut back by 3 bases and J by 10 bases. CDR3 length equals 14 residues. The CDR3 region has the DNA TGTGCCAGCAGCCATACAGGGGGCAGGTCACCCCTCCACTTT. Protein: CASSHTGGRSPLHF.

The count of this clone is one. The CDR3: CSVGLAGGTYEQYF. Written as DNA, the CDR3 is TGCAGCGTAGGACTAGCGGGAGGCACCTACGAGCAGTACTTC. The rearrangement uses TRBV29-1 and TRBJ2-7; 14 nucleotides match TRBD2. The CDR3 length is 14 residues. V trimming: 6 bases; J trimming: 2 bases; junction bases outside the gene matches: 3. Germline V gives CDR1 SQVTM, CDR2 ANQGSEA.

Only one count was recorded for this clone. CDR3 in amino acids: CASSLHPQGRSYNEQFF. Written as DNA, the CDR3 is TGTGCTAGCTCCTTACATCCTCAGGGGCGCTCCTACAATGAGCAGTTCTTC. The V and J genes are TRBV12-5 and TRBJ2-1; a weak D match, TRBD1 (6 bases). The germline CDR1 and CDR2 sequences are LGHNT and FRNRAP. The V end lost 9 bases, the J end lost 0 bases, and 21 bases lay between the germline ends. The CDR3 covers 17 residues.

This CDR3 reads CASSPADAGAGATEAFF. In DNA, the CDR3 is TGTGCCAGCAGTCCTGCGGACGCGGGGGCTGGAGCGACTGAAGCTTTCTTT. The rearrangement uses TRBV7-2 and TRBJ1-1; D possibly corresponds to TRBD1 (6 bases). Germline CDR1 reads SGHTA; CDR2 reads FQGNSA. CDR3 length equals 17 residues. Trimming stripped 6 bases from V and 5 bases from J, with 25 bases between.

This clone was counted a few times. This rearrangement joins TRBV27 to TRBJ1-4, with unresolved D. Trimming pared 0 bases from V and 0 bases from J, leaving 5 bases between. The CDR3 is 15 amino acids. Germline-derived CDR1 and CDR2 are MNHEY and SMNVEV (reference sequence). CDR3 loop: CASSLSIATNEKLFF. The CDR3 DNA reads as TGTGCCAGCAGTTTATCAATAGCAACTAATGAAAAACTGTTTTTT.

The table lists this clone with a few counts. The J gene is TRBJ1-5, the V gene TRBV27, with TRBD1 matching 7 bases. Germline lookup yields CDR1 MNHEY and CDR2 SMNVEV (reference sequence). This CDR3 is built from 16 residues. V dropped 4 bases and J dropped 2; count of bases not matched to a gene: 8. The CDR3 nucleotides are TGTGCCAGCAGTTCGGGACAGAGTATCGGCAATCAGCCCCAGCATTTT. This codes for CASSSGQSIGNQPQHF.

V usage is TRBV3-1 (or the pseudogene TRBV3-2) and J usage is TRBJ2-1; TRBD2 might be the D (6 bases). CDR1 and CDR2 (germline): LGHDT, YNNKEL (reference sequence). CDR3 length equals 15 residues. V dropped 0 bases and J dropped 6 bases, with 12 bases sitting between them. As DNA, the CDR3 is TGTGCCAGCAGCCAAGAGCGGGACTCCCCCAATGAGCAGTTCTTC. It is translated as CASSQERDSPNEQFF.

This rearrangement joins TRBV7-2 to TRBJ2-1; TRBD2 matches 10 bases. The CDR3 runs to 14 residues. V lost 11 bases and J lost 5; bases outside the gene matches: 9. Looked up from germline, CDR1 is SGHTA and CDR2 is FQGNSA. In DNA form, the CDR3 reads TGTGCCTCCAAAAGCGGGAGGGCCGACAATGAGCAGTTCTTC. Its translation: CASKSGRADNEQFF.

This chain joins TRBV30 and TRBJ1-4; 11 bases match TRBD1. V dropped 5 bases and J dropped 8; count of bases not matched to a gene: 4. The germline CDR1 and CDR2 sequences are GTSNPN and SVGIG (reference sequence). This CDR3 comprises 13 residues. CDR3 residues: CAWSRDRGEKLFF. The CDR3 region has the DNA TGTGCCTGGTCCCGGGACAGGGGGGAAAAACTGTTTTTT.

As DNA, the CDR3 is TGTGCCGCCAGTGCCCTCGGAGATGGCTACACCTTC. Its protein product is CAASALGDGYTF. The chain employs TRBV10-3 and TRBJ1-2, with D unclear. V was clipped by 11 bases and J by 6 bases, with 16 bases between them. CDR1 is ENHRY and CDR2 is SYGVKD in the germline V gene. The CDR3 is 12 residues long.

This sequence joins TRBV10-3 and TRBJ2-2; 12 bases agree with TRBD2. The germline gives CDR1 ENHRY, CDR2 SYGVKD. V gave up 7 bases and J gave up 7 bases; unmatched junction bases: 7. The CDR3 runs 15 residues. The CDR3 sequence is CAITRTSGAGGELFF. The CDR3, as DNA: TGTGCCATCACCCGGACTAGCGGGGCGGGCGGGGAGCTGTTTTTT.

This sequence joins TRBV6-5 and TRBJ2-2; TRBD1 is a possible D gene (6 bases). V lost 11 bases, J lost 2 bases, and 15 bases lay in between. The V gene's germline CDR1 is MNHEY and CDR2 SVGAGI. The CDR3 runs to 14 residues. The CDR3 sequence is CAGRGSLNTGELFF. In DNA form, the CDR3 reads TGTGCCGGAAGGGGGTCCCTTAACACCGGGGAGCTGTTTTTT.

The gene calls are TRBV18 and TRBJ2-7; TRBD2 matches 11 bases. The V segment lost 3 bases and the J segment 3 bases; nucleotides outside the gene matches: 4. This CDR3 spans 15 amino acids. Germline V gene sequence: CDR1 KGHSH, CDR2 LQKENI. CDR3 DNA sequence: TGTGCCAGCTCACCCTTAGCGGGGGGGATCTACGAGCAGTACTTC. Translation: CASSPLAGGIYEQYF. Using reference TRBV18 and TRBJ2-7 for the parts outside the CDR3, the full variable domain is NAGVMQNPRHLVRRRGQEARLRCSPMKGHSHVYWYRQLPEEGLKFMVYLQKENIIDESGMPKERFSAEFPKEGPSILRIQQVVRGDSAAYFCASSPLAGGIYEQYFGPGTRLTVT.

The chain recombines TRBV19 with TRBJ2-1; D is uncertain. The V gene lost 5 bases and the J gene lost 0 bases, with 11 bases spanning the gap. Germline V lookup: CDR1 LNHDA, CDR2 SQIVND (reference sequence). CDR3 size: 15 residues. The CDR3 protein is CASSPPLGSYNEQFF. The DNA for the CDR3 is TGTGCCAGTAGTCCGCCCTTAGGCTCCTACAATGAGCAGTTCTTC.

The rearrangement links TRBV29-1 to TRBJ2-3; perhaps D is TRBD1 or TRBD2 (5 bases each). Per the germline V gene, CDR1 is SQVTM and CDR2 is ANQGSEA. CDR3 length equals 13 residues. Deletions cut 1 base from V and 5 bases from J, with 10 bases between. CDR3 nucleotide sequence: TGCAGCGTTGAAGTCGGGGACGGAGATACGCAGTATTTT. It encodes CSVEVGDGDTQYF.

V gene TRBV18 combines with J gene TRBJ2-7, with D perhaps TRBD2 (6 bases). CDR1 and CDR2 (germline): KGHSH, LQKENI. The CDR3 has 13 amino acids. The V and J ends lost 4 bases and 8 bases respectively, with 15 bases between them. As DNA, the CDR3 is TGTGCCAGCTCACGCGGGACGACGTTCCAGCAGTACTTC. Protein product: CASSRGTTFQQYF.

The gene calls are TRBV4-1 and TRBJ1-5; D unresolved. Germline CDR1 and CDR2: MGHRA and YSYEKL. Trimming took off 0 bases at V and 8 bases at J, with 20 bases between the two ends. The CDR3 covers 17 residues. The CDR3 region has the DNA TGCGCCAGCAGCCAAGAATTGGCAGGCATGAGAAGTAAGCCCCAGCATTTT. Encoded protein: CASSQELAGMRSKPQHF.